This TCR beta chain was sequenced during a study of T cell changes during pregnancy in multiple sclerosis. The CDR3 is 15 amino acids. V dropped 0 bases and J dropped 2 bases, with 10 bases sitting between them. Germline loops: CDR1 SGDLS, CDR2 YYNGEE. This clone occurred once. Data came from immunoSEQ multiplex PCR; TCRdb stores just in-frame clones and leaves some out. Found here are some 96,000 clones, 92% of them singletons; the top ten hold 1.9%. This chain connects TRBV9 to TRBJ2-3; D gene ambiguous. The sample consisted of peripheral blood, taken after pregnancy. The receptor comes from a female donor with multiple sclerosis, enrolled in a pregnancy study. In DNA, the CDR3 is TGTGCCAGCAGCGTAGATAGCCGGGTCACAGATACGCAGTATTTT. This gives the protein CASSVDSRVTDTQYF.